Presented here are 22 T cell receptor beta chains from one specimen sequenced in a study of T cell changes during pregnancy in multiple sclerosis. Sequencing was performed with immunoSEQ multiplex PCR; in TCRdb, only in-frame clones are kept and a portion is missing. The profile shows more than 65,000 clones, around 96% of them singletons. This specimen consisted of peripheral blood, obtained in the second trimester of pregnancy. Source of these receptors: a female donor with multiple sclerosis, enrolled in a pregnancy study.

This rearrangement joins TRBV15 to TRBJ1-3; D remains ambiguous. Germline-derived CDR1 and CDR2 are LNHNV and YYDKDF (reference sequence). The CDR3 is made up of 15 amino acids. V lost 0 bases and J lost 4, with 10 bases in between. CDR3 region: CATSRDPGGGNTIYF. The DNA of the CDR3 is TGTGCCACCAGCAGAGACCCGGGTGGAGGAAACACCATATATTTT.

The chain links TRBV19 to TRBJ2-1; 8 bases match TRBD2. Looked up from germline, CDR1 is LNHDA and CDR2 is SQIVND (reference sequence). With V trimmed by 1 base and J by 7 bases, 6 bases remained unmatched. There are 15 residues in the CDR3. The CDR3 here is CASSIAGGPENEQFF. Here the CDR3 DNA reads TGTGCCAGTAGTATAGCGGGAGGGCCCGAGAATGAGCAGTTCTTC. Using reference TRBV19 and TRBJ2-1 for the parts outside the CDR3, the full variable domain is DGGITQSPKYLFRKEGQNVTLSCEQNLNHDAMYWYRQDPGQGLRLIYYSQIVNDFQKGDIAEGYSVSREKKESFPLTVTSAQKNPTAFYLCASSIAGGPENEQFFGPGTRLTVL.

The CDR3 region is CASSPLKRQPQHF. In nucleotides, the CDR3 is TGCGCCAGCAGCCCCCTAAAGCGACAGCCCCAGCATTTT. The rearrangement links TRBV10-2 to TRBJ1-5, with D uncertain. Trimming took 6 bases from V and 7 from J, leaving 13 bases between them. The CDR3 runs 13 residues. CDR1 and CDR2 from the germline V gene are WSHSY and SAAADI.

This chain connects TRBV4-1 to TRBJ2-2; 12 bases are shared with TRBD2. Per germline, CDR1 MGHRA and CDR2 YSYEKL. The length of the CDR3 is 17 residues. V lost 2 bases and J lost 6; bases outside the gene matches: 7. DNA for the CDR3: TGCGCCAGCAGCCAACCGACTAGCGGGAGAATGGCCGGGGAGCTGTTTTTT. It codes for CASSQPTSGRMAGELFF.

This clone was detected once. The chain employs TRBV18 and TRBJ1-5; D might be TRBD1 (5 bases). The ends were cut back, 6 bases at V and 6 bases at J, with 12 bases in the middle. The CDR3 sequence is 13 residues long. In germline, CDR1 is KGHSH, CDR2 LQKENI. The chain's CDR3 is CASSAGEGQPQHF. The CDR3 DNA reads TGTGCCAGCTCGGCGGGGGAGGGTCAGCCCCAGCATTTT. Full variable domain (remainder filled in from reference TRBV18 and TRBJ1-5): NAGVMQNPRHLVRRRGQEARLRCSPMKGHSHVYWYRQLPEEGLKFMVYLQKENIIDESGMPKERFSAEFPKEGPSILRIQQVVRGDSAAYFCASSAGEGQPQHFGDGTRLSIL.

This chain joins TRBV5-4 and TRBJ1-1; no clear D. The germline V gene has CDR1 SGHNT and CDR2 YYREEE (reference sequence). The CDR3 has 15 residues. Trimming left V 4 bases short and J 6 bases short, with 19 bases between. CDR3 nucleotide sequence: TGTGCCAGCAGCCCTGATATCCGTGGCGGCTCTGAAGCTTTCTTT. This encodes CASSPDIRGGSEAFF.

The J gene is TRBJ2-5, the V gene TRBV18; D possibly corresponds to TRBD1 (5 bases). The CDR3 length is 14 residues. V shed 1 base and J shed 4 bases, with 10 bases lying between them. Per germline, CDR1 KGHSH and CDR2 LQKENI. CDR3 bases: TGTGCCAGCTCACCACTACAAGGGGCAGAGACCCAGTACTTC. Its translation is CASSPLQGAETQYF.

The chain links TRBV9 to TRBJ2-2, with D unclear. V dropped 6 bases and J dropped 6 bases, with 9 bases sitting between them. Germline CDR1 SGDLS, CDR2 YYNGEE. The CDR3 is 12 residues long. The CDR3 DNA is TGTGCCAGCAACAGTGTACCCGGGGAGCTGTTTTTT. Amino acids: CASNSVPGELFF.

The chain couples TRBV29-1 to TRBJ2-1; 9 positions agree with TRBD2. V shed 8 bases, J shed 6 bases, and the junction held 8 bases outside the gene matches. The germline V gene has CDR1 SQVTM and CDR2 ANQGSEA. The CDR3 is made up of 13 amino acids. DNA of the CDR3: TGCAGCCTTGGGACTAGCTGGGGCAATGAGCAGTTCTTC. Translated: CSLGTSWGNEQFF.

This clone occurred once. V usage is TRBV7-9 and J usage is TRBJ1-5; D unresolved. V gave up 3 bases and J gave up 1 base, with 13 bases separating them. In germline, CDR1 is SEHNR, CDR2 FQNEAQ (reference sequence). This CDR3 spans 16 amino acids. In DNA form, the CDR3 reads TGTGCCAGCAGCTTGGGCTCGTTTCCGAGCAATCAGCCCCAGCATTTT. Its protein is CASSLGSFPSNQPQHF.

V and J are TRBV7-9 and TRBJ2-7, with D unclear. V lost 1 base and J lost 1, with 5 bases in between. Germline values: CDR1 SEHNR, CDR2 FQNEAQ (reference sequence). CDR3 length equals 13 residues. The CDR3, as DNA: TGTGCCAGCAGCTTAGGAGTTTCCTACGAGCAGTACTTC. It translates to CASSLGVSYEQYF.

This CDR3 is CASSSYRSSGNTIYF. CDR3 bases: TGTGCCAGCTCATCATACAGGAGCTCTGGAAACACCATATATTTT. The chain recombines TRBV18 with TRBJ1-3, with D possibly being TRBD1 (5 bases). Germline CDR1 and CDR2: KGHSH and LQKENI. With 5 bases removed from V and 0 bases from J, the gap between germline ends came to 11 bases. The CDR3 sequence is 15 residues long.

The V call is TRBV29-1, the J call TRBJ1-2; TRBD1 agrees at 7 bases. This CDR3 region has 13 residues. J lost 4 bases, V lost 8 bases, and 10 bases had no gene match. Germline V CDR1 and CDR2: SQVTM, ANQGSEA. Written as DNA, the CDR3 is TGCAGCTTCTCGACAGGGACCGGCTATGGCTACACCTTC. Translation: CSFSTGTGYGYTF. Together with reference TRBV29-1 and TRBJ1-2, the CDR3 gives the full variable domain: SAVISQKPSRDICQRGTSLTIQCQVDSQVTMMFWYRQQPGQSLTLIATANQGSEATYESGFVIDKFPISRPNLTFSTLTVSNMSPEDSSIYLCSFSTGTGYGYTFGSGTRLTVV.

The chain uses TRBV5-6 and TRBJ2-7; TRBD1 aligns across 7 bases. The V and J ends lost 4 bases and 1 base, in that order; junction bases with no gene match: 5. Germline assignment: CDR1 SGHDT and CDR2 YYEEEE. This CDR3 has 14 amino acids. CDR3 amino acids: CASSQTQGSYEQYF. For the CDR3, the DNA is TGTGCCAGCAGCCAAACACAGGGGTCCTACGAGCAGTACTTC.

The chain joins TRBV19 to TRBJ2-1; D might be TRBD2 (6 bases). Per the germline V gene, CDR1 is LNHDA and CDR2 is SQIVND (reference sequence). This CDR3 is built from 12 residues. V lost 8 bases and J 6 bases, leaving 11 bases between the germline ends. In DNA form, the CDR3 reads TGTGCCAGTGGGGGGTATGGCAATGAGCAGTTCTTC. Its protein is CASGGYGNEQFF.

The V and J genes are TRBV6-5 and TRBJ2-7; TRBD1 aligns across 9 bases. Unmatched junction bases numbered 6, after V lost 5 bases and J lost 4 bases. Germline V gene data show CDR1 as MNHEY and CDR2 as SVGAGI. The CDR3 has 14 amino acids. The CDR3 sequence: CASSRTGVLYEQYF. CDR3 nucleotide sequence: TGTGCCAGCAGTCGGACAGGGGTCCTTTACGAGCAGTACTTC.

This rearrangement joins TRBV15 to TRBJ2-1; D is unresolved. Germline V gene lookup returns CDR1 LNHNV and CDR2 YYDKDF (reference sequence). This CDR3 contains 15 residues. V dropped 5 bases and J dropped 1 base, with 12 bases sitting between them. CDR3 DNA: TGTGCCACCAGCTCTTCTATCGGGTCCTACAATGAGCAGTTCTTC. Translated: CATSSSIGSYNEQFF.

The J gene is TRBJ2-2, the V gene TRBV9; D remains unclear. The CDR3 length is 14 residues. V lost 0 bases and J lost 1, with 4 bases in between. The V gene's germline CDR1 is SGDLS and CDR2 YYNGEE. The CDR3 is CASSVGGNTGELFF. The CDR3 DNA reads TGTGCCAGCAGCGTAGGCGGGAACACCGGGGAGCTGTTTTTT.

CDR3 region: CASIDGRPNTEAFF. DNA for the CDR3: TGTGCCAGCATCGATGGCAGGCCGAACACTGAAGCTTTCTTT. This chain connects TRBV21-1 to TRBJ1-1; TRBD1 is the table's D call and was not checked against the DNA. TRBV21-1 is designated a pseudogene. This CDR3 is 14 amino acids long.

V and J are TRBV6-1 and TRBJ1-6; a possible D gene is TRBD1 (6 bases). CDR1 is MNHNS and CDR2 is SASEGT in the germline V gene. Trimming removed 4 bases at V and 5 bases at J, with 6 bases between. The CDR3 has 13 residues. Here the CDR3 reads CASSGDNNSPLHF. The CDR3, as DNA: TGTGCCAGCAGTGGGGACAATAATTCACCCCTCCACTTT.

CDR3 loop: CASSHDTRTGNTEAFF. In DNA form, the CDR3 reads TGCGCCAGCAGCCACGATACCAGGACAGGGAACACTGAAGCTTTCTTT. J is TRBJ1-1 and V is TRBV4-3, with 7 nucleotides matching TRBD1. In germline, CDR1 is LGHNA, CDR2 YSLEER. The CDR3 length is 16 residues. Trimming removed 3 bases from V and 1 base from J; junction bases left unmatched: 8.

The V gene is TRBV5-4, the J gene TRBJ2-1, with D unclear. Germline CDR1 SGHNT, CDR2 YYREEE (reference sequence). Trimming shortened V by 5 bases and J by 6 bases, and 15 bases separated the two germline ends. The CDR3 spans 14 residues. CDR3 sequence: CASSGRRETNEQFF. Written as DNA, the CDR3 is TGTGCCAGCAGTGGCCGGAGAGAGACCAATGAGCAGTTCTTC.